The clone carrying this TCR beta chain was found a few times. Its antigen is currently unknown. These data come from a study of blood T cells in healthy people across ages. This CDR3 contains 14 residues. Germline CDR1 is GTSNPN and CDR2 is SVGIG (reference sequence). The V gene end was trimmed by 3 bases and the J gene end by 1 base; junction bases not matched to a gene: 5. Study-level results: The diversity estimates, figures obtained from one million T cells, were considered underestimates. Naive T cell percentage showed a strong correlation with TCR beta diversity. Leaving the PBMCs unsorted stopped any conclusive comparison of naive versus antigen-experienced cells.

The use of a sample-barcoded 5' primer and a J-beta primer mix characterized a second PCR of about 7 to 12 cycles. MiXCR was run by TCRdb on the 5' RACE reads, yielding one entry per CDR3 protein. The sample records roughly 830,000 distinct CDR3 sequences, about 59% being singletons. The chain recombines TRBV30 with TRBJ2-5, with 7 bases that match TRBD2. Sequencing used blood. This clonotype was obtained from a man between 25 and 39 years old in good health. CDR3 in amino acids: CAWRRLAGQETQYF. CDR3 DNA: TGTGCCTGGAGGAGACTAGCAGGCCAAGAGACCCAGTACTTC.